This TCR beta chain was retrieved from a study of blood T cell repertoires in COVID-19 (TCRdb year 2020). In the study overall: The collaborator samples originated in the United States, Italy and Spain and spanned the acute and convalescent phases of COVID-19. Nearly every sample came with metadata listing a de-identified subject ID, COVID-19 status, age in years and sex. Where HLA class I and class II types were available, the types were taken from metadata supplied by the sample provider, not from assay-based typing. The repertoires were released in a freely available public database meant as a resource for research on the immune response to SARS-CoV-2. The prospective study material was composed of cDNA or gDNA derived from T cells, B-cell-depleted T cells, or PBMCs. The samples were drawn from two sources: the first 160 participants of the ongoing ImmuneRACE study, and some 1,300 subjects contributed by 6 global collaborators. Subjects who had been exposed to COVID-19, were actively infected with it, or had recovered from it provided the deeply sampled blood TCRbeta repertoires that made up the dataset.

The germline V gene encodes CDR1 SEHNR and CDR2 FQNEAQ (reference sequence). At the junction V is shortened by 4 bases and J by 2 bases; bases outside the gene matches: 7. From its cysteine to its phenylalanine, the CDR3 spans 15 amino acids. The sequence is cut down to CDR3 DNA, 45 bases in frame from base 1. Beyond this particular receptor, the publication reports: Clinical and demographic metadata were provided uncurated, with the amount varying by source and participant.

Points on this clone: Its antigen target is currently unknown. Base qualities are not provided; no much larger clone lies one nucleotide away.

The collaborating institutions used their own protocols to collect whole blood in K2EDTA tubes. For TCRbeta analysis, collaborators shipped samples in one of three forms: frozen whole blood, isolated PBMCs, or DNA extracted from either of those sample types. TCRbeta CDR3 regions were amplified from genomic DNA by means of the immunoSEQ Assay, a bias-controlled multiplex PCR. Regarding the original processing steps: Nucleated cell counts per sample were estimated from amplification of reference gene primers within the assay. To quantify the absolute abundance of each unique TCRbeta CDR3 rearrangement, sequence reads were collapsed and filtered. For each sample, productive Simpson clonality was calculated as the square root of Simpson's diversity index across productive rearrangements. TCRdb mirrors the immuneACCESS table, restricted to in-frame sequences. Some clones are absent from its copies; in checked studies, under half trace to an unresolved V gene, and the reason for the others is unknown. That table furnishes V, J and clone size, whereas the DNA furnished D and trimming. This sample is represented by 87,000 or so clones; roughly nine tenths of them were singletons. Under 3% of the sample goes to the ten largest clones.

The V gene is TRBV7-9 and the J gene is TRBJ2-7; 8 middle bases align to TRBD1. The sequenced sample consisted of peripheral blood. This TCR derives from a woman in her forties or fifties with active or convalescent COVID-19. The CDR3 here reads CASSSWTGRPYEQYF. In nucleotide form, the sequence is TGTGCCAGCAGCTCGTGGACAGGGAGGCCCTACGAGCAGTACTTC. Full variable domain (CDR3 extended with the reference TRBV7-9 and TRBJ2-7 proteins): DTGVSQNPRHKITKRGQNVTFRCDPISEHNRLYWYRQTLGQGPEFLTYFQNEAQLEKSRLLSDRFSAERPKGSFSTLEIQRTEQGDSAMYLCASSSWTGRPYEQYFGPGTRLTVT.